A selection of T cell receptor beta chains follows, all from one sample in a study of blood T cell repertoires in COVID-19. Produced via immunoSEQ multiplex PCR; TCRdb's table is partial and in-frame only. The sample records 35,000 to 55,000 clones, over 70% being singletons. Sequenced material: peripheral blood. The receptors were gathered from a human donor in a cohort sampled during active COVID-19. CDR3s include the opening cysteine and the closing phenylalanine or tryptophan. Fields, in order: clone size, V gene, J gene, D gene, CDR3 DNA, CDR3 protein. The D gene is left open where the match is weak. Only part of the rows carry a size: once, few, many, or a class if the clone is expanded.

>NA|TRBV19|TRBJ1-6|TRBD1
TGTGCCAGTAGTACTGCAGGGGGAACGCGAGATTCACCCCTCCACTTT
CASSTAGGTRDSPLHF
>NA|TRBV6-5|TRBJ1-6|TRBD1
TGTGCCAGCAGTTACGACAGGGTCTCCTATAATTCACCCCTCCACTTT
CASSYDRVSYNSPLHF
>NA|TRBV5-1|TRBJ2-1|TRBD2
TGCGCCAGCAGCTTTCTAGCGGTCTGGGATGAGCAGTTCTTC
CASSFLAVWDEQFF
>NA|TRBV24-1|TRBJ2-7|TRBD2
TGTGCCACCAGTGATTTCGCAAGCGGGACCTACGAGCAGTACTTC
CATSDFASGTYEQYF
>NA|TRBV5-5|TRBJ2-1|NA
TGTGCCAGCAGCTTGACAGCGGCCTCCTACAATGAGCAGTTCTTC
CASSLTAASYNEQFF
>NA|TRBV5-4|TRBJ2-7|NA
TGTGCCAGCAGCGTCGGGACAACCTACGAGCAGTACTTC
CASSVGTTYEQYF
>NA|TRBV28|TRBJ1-6|NA
TGTGCCAGCAGCGCCGTACTGGATTCACCCCTCCACTTT
CASSAVLDSPLHF
>NA|TRBV7-8|TRBJ2-7|TRBD1
TGTGCCAGCAGCCCCCGGGACAGGGTTTACTTC
CASSPRDRVYF
>NA|TRBV19|TRBJ2-7|TRBD2
TGTGCCAGTAGTAGTGTGACCGGACTAGCGGGAGCTGTTGTCTACGAGCAGTACTTC
CASSSVTGLAGAVVYEQYF
>NA|TRBV27|TRBJ2-7|TRBD1
TGTGCCAGCAGCTCAGGGGGCTCCTACGAGCAGTACTTC
CASSSGGSYEQYF
>NA|TRBV7-7|TRBJ2-2|TRBD2
TGTGCTAGCAGCTCTACCCCGGGACTAGCGGGAGGGATTAACACCGGGGAGCTGTTTTTT
CASSSTPGLAGGINTGELFF
>NA|TRBV6-6|TRBJ2-7|NA
TGTGCCAGCAGTTACTCTTCTAGCTCCCACTACGAGCAGTACTTC
CASSYSSSSHYEQYF
>NA|TRBV24-1|TRBJ2-1|TRBD1
TGTGCCACCACGACAGGGGCTTACAATGAGCAGTTCTTC
CATTTGAYNEQFF
>NA|TRBV7-8|TRBJ2-5|TRBD1
TGTGCCAGCAGCAAGCCGGACAGGGTGGAGACCCAGTACTTC
CASSKPDRVETQYF
>NA|TRBV5-4|TRBJ2-5|TRBD2
TGTGCCAGCAGCTTGTGGGGGACTAGCGGGAGAGGGAGAGAGACCCAGTACTTC
CASSLWGTSGRGRETQYF
>NA|TRBV7-2|TRBJ1-3|NA
TGTGCCAGCAGCTTAAGTACTACCCTCTCTGGAAACACCATATATTTT
CASSLSTTLSGNTIYF
>NA|TRBV24-1|TRBJ2-1|TRBD2
TGTGCCACCAGTGATGTCCATAGCGGGAGGGATGAGCAGTTCTTC
CATSDVHSGRDEQFF
>NA|TRBV10-3|TRBJ2-7|TRBD2
TGTGCCATCAGTGAGTCGGGAGGGGTGCTAGTGGAATACGAGCAGTACTTC
CAISESGGVLVEYEQYF
>NA|TRBV2|TRBJ2-1|TRBD2
TGTGCCAGCAGTGAAGTCCGGACAGGGGGACTAGCGGGAACCTACAATGAGCAGTTCTTC
CASSEVRTGGLAGTYNEQFF
>once|TRBV7-3|TRBJ2-1|TRBD2
TGTGCCAGCAGCCTACGGGGTGGGACTAGGGTCCATGAGCAGTTCTTC
CASSLRGGTRVHEQFF
>NA|TRBV6-6|TRBJ2-7|TRBD2
TGTGCCAGTCTTAGCGGGAGCGGGGTCGAGCAGTACTTC
CASLSGSGVEQYF
>NA|TRBV9|TRBJ1-2|TRBD1
TGTGCCAGCAGCACTGAGACAGGGGAATTCGTCTATGGCTACACCTTC
CASSTETGEFVYGYTF
>NA|TRBV18|TRBJ1-5|NA
TGTGCCAGCTCACAAAACTCGGGAGGGGAAGGCCAGCCCCAGCATTTT
CASSQNSGGEGQPQHF
>NA|TRBV7-2|TRBJ2-5|NA
TGTGCCAGCAGCTTAGTGAGGGGGTTCCAAGAGACCCAGTACTTC
CASSLVRGFQETQYF
>NA|TRBV19|TRBJ1-5|NA
TGTGCCAGTAGTATAGATAAGGGGGACCATCAGCCCCAGCATTTT
CASSIDKGDHQPQHF
>NA|TRBV5-1|TRBJ2-5|NA
TGCGCCAGCAGCTTGGGACAGCAAGAGACCCAGTACTTC
CASSLGQQETQYF
>NA|TRBV19|TRBJ1-1|NA
TGTGCCAGTAGTATCGGACAGAACACTGAAGCTTTCTTT
CASSIGQNTEAFF
>NA|TRBV7-2|TRBJ1-1|NA
TGTGCCAGCAGCGTAGTAGGTGCGAGGGCTTTCTTT
CASSVVGARAFF
>NA|TRBV2|TRBJ2-3|TRBD2
TGTGCCAGCAGGAGGGGGACTAGCGGAGCGGGCACAGATACGCAGTATTTT
CASRRGTSGAGTDTQYF
>NA|TRBV9|TRBJ2-7|NA
TGTGCCAGCAGCGTAGGGGGGAGGCGGCTCGACGAGCAGTACTTC
CASSVGGRRLDEQYF
>NA|TRBV3-1/TRBV3-2|TRBJ2-1|TRBD2
TGTGCCAGCAGCCAAGAGTCGTTGCGTCTAGCGGGATCCAATGAGCAGTTCTTC
CASSQESLRLAGSNEQFF
>NA|TRBV24-1|TRBJ2-3|NA
TGTGCCACCAGTGATCCGAGTCCGGGGACAGATACGCAGTATTTT
CATSDPSPGTDTQYF
>NA|TRBV5-6|TRBJ2-1|NA
TGTGCCAGCAGACCGCCCCGGGAAAAGAATATCCGTGAGCAGTTCTTC
CASRPPREKNIREQFF
>NA|TRBV4-2|TRBJ1-6|NA
TGTGCCAGCAGCCAAGATCCCCCCGGGAGGGGGGATGTCATCCTCCACTTT
CASSQDPPGRGDVILHF
>NA|TRBV5-4|TRBJ2-1|NA
TGTGCCAGCAGCTTGGTCGATCCCAGCTCCTACAATGAGCAGTTCTTC
CASSLVDPSSYNEQFF
>few|TRBV7-7|TRBJ2-2|NA
TGTGCTAGCAGCCTCGGAGTAGACGGGGAGCTGTTTTTT
CASSLGVDGELFF
>NA|TRBV3-1/TRBV3-2|TRBJ2-1|TRBD1
TGTGCCAGCAGCTTCGGACAGGGGCGAGGTGAGCAGTTCTTC
CASSFGQGRGEQFF
>NA|TRBV6-6|TRBJ2-6|TRBD2
TGTGCCAGCAGAAACCAGGGACTAGCCGCCAACGTCCTGACTTTC
CASRNQGLAANVLTF
>once|TRBV20-1|TRBJ2-7|NA
TGCAGTGCTACGGGAACCTACGAGCAGTACTTC
CSATGTYEQYF
>few|TRBV7-9|TRBJ2-7|TRBD2
TGTGCCAGCAGCTTAGGGGCTAGCGGGAGTTGGGCGCAGTACTTC
CASSLGASGSWAQYF